Listed below are T cell receptor beta chains from one sample, sequenced in a study of blood T cell repertoires in COVID-19. TCRdb's table, derived via immunoSEQ multiplex PCR, lists solely in-frame clones and lacks some. The sample yields about 250,000 clones, about 87% seen once. The sample was peripheral blood. The receptors originated from a woman in her thirties with COVID-19, enrolled during active disease. Each CDR3 is given with its conserved first and last residue. D genes are given only for firm matches. The size entry is marked missing in some rows and otherwise reads once, few, many or a size class.

D	size	J	V	DNA	CDR3
NA	NA	TRBJ1-1	TRBV6-2/TRBV6-3	TGTGCCAGCAGTCCAGATCCGGACAGATTGTCGTCAGCTTTCTTT	CASSPDPDRLSSAFF
NA	NA	TRBJ1-2	TRBV5-5	TGTGCCAGCAGCTACGGGCGGGACTATGGCTACACCTTC	CASSYGRDYGYTF
NA	NA	TRBJ2-1	TRBV14	TGTGCCAGCAGCCAGTGGCCGATAGAACGGAGGGACCCAGGCAATGAGCAGTTCTTC	CASSQWPIERRDPGNEQFF
NA	NA	TRBJ2-2	TRBV11-3	TGTGCCAGCAGGGAGACGGAAGAGGCCGGGGAGCTGTTTTTT	CASRETEEAGELFF
TRBD1	NA	TRBJ1-2	TRBV5-4	TGTGCCAGCAGCCACCCCGAGGGGGCGGCTCAGTATGGCTACACCTTC	CASSHPEGAAQYGYTF
NA	NA	TRBJ2-3	TRBV4-3	TGCGCCAGCAGCCAAGAATTCGCGGTTAGCACAGATACGCAGTATTTT	CASSQEFAVSTDTQYF
TRBD2	NA	TRBJ2-3	TRBV3-1/TRBV3-2	TGTGCCAGCAGCCGAAGGACTAGCGGGAGTAGGCCAGATACGCAGTATTTT	CASSRRTSGSRPDTQYF
TRBD1	NA	TRBJ1-4	TRBV4-1	TGCGCCAGCAGCCAACTTCCGACAGGGCCACTAACCTTTAATGAAAAACTGTTTTTT	CASSQLPTGPLTFNEKLFF
NA	once	TRBJ2-7	TRBV7-2	TGTGCCAGCAGCTTAGTCGCCGGTCTTTCCTACGAGCAGTACTTC	CASSLVAGLSYEQYF
TRBD1	once	TRBJ1-4	TRBV5-5	TGTGCCAGCAGCTCCGGGACAGGGAATGAAAAACTGTTTTTT	CASSSGTGNEKLFF
TRBD2	NA	TRBJ2-3	TRBV4-2	TGTGCCAGCAGCCAAGGGTCGCCATTTAGCGGGGCAGACACAGATACGCAGTATTTT	CASSQGSPFSGADTDTQYF
TRBD1	NA	TRBJ2-7	TRBV27	TGTGCCAGCAGTTTCCCGGGACAGACCTACGAGCAGTACTTC	CASSFPGQTYEQYF
TRBD1	once	TRBJ1-1	TRBV6-5	TGTGCCAGCAGGCAGGGGGATCGGACTGAAGCTTTCTTT	CASRQGDRTEAFF
TRBD2	NA	TRBJ2-1	TRBV9	TGTGCCAGCAGCGTCTCTCTAGGGACTAGCGGGAGGCCCTCCTACAATGAGCAGTTCTTC	CASSVSLGTSGRPSYNEQFF
TRBD1	NA	TRBJ1-6	TRBV4-1	TGCGCCAGCAGCCAAGTAAAGGGGGCCGGTAATTCACCCCTCCACTTT	CASSQVKGAGNSPLHF
NA	NA	TRBJ2-3	TRBV9	TGTGCCAGCAGCGGCCCCAGGGGGGTCGGGACAGATACGCAGTATTTT	CASSGPRGVGTDTQYF
TRBD1	NA	TRBJ2-1	TRBV6-5	TGTGCCAGCAGTTACGACAGGGGAGGATACAATGAGCAGTTCTTC	CASSYDRGGYNEQFF
NA	NA	TRBJ2-3	TRBV5-1	TGCGCCGGCACTAATAGGAGTGCAGATACGCAGTATTTT	CAGTNRSADTQYF
TRBD2	NA	TRBJ2-7	TRBV5-8	TGTGCCAGCAGCCACTCTAGCGGATCCTACGAGCAGTACTTC	CASSHSSGSYEQYF
NA	NA	TRBJ1-2	TRBV2	TGTGCCAGCAGTGAAGCGGGGGGAGGGAGGGTTGAACAAAGTAACTATGGCTACACCTTC	CASSEAGGGRVEQSNYGYTF
NA	NA	TRBJ1-3	TRBV6-4	TGTGCCAGCAGTGACTCGGCCAGGGGAGCTGGAAACACCATATATTTT	CASSDSARGAGNTIYF
TRBD1	NA	TRBJ2-5	TRBV19	TGTGCCAGTAGTCTGACAGGGGGCGGTGGGAAGACCCAGTACTTC	CASSLTGGGGKTQYF
NA	NA	TRBJ2-1	TRBV19	TGTGCCAGTTCCAGAGGAGCTGGTGAGCAGTTCTTC	CASSRGAGEQFF
TRBD2	once	TRBJ2-5	TRBV11-3	TGTGCCAGCAGCCAGACTAGCGTAAGGATGGCCCAGTACTTC	CASSQTSVRMAQYF
TRBD2	NA	TRBJ2-1	TRBV7-2	TGTGCCAGCAGCCCGCCTAGCGGGGGGGCCATTGAGCAGTTCTTC	CASSPPSGGAIEQFF
TRBD2	once	TRBJ2-2	TRBV2	TGTGCCAGCAAGAGCGGGGGGGCGGGCACCGGGGAGCTGTTTTTT	CASKSGGAGTGELFF
TRBD1	few	TRBJ2-1	TRBV11-3	TGTGCCAGCAGCTTAGAGGCAGGGGGTGTGGATGAGCAGTTCTTC	CASSLEAGGVDEQFF
NA	NA	TRBJ1-5	TRBV15	TGTGCCACCAGCAGAGACTACCGGGACTCAAGCAATCAGCCCCAGCATTTT	CATSRDYRDSSNQPQHF
NA	NA	TRBJ2-5	TRBV29-1	TGCAGCGTTAGGCAGACTGAGAAAGAGACCCAGTACTTC	CSVRQTEKETQYF
NA	NA	TRBJ1-2	TRBV2	TGTGCCAGCAATGGAGGGGCTCTTAACTATGGCTACACCTTC	CASNGGALNYGYTF
NA	NA	TRBJ1-2	TRBV4-1	TGCGCCAGCAGCCTCGAACTTAACTATGGCTACACCTTC	CASSLELNYGYTF
NA	NA	TRBJ2-5	TRBV2	TGTGCCAGCAGTGGGGAAAAGTCGGGGGAGACCCAGTACTTC	CASSGEKSGETQYF
TRBD1	NA	TRBJ1-1	TRBV7-9	TGTGCCAGCAGCCAAGACAGGGGAACTGAAGCTTTCTTT	CASSQDRGTEAFF
TRBD1	NA	TRBJ1-4	TRBV5-5	TGTGCCAGCAGCTTGATCGCGGGACAGGGACGGTTAGGGGAAAAACTGTTTTTT	CASSLIAGQGRLGEKLFF
NA	NA	TRBJ2-1	TRBV7-7	TGTGCTAGCAGCCCCGGGGTAGGTCAGTCCTACAATGAGCAGTTCTTC	CASSPGVGQSYNEQFF
TRBD2	NA	TRBJ2-1	TRBV29-1	TGCAGCGTTCGCCCAGCGGGAGTCTTGGCCTACAATGAGCAGTTCTTC	CSVRPAGVLAYNEQFF
TRBD1	NA	TRBJ2-7	TRBV4-1	TGCGCCAGCAGCCAAGCGGGACAGGGAACCTACGAGCAGTACTTC	CASSQAGQGTYEQYF
NA	NA	TRBJ2-1	TRBV2	TGTGCCAGTCCGAGGGGGGGGTACAATGAGCAGTTCTTC	CASPRGGYNEQFF
NA	NA	TRBJ1-1	TRBV10-3	TGTGCCATCAGTGAGTCGCGGGGTGGCGACACTGAAGCTTTCTTT	CAISESRGGDTEAFF
TRBD2	NA	TRBJ2-5	TRBV29-1	TGCAGCGTCGAGGGACGTCCCACTAGCGGGGGGGCGGTGGGGACCCAGTACTTC	CSVEGRPTSGGAVGTQYF
TRBD2	NA	TRBJ2-7	TRBV4-2	TGTGCCAGCAGCCAAGATACGGGACTAGCGGGGGGGACCCACTCCTACGAGCAGTACTTC	CASSQDTGLAGGTHSYEQYF
NA	few	TRBJ2-2	TRBV5-4	TGTGCCAGCAGCTTGGATTCGGCGGGAAACACCGGGGAGCTGTTTTTT	CASSLDSAGNTGELFF
NA	NA	TRBJ1-6	TRBV5-1	TGCGCCAGCAGCCACGGACAGAATAATTCACCCCTCCACTTT	CASSHGQNNSPLHF
NA	NA	TRBJ1-6	TRBV6-2/TRBV6-3	TGTGCCAGCAGTCGTACAGGGACGACAAGCGTTAATTCACCCCTCCACTTT	CASSRTGTTSVNSPLHF
NA	NA	TRBJ2-4	TRBV11-3	TGTGCCAGCAGCTCAGGAAACATTCAGTACTTC	CASSSGNIQYF
TRBD2	NA	TRBJ2-3	TRBV24-1	TGTGCCCTGGTCCGTCCAGGGCGGGAGCGTCCGAATTATAGCACAGATACGCAGTATTTT	CALVRPGRERPNYSTDTQYF
TRBD1	once	TRBJ1-5	TRBV28	TGTGCCACCGGGACAGGTGGCCAACATAGCAATCAGCCCCAGCATTTT	CATGTGGQHSNQPQHF
NA	NA	TRBJ1-4	TRBV4-3	TGCGCCAGCAGCCAAGAACGGATCGGGTGGGAAAAACTGTTTTTT	CASSQERIGWEKLFF
NA	NA	TRBJ1-5	TRBV28	TGTGCCAGCAGGTTCGGACAGCTCCGTCAGCCCCAGCATTTT	CASRFGQLRQPQHF
TRBD2	NA	TRBJ2-3	TRBV19	TGTGCCAGTAGCGGGACTAGCGGGGGGGATAACACAGATACGCAGTATTTT	CASSGTSGGDNTDTQYF
TRBD1	NA	TRBJ1-1	TRBV4-1	TGCGCCAGCAGCCAAGATTACCGGGACAGGGATCTTTTCTTT	CASSQDYRDRDLFF
TRBD2	NA	TRBJ2-3	TRBV24-1	TGTGCCACCAGTGATCCTATAGCGGGAGATCACCGGGGTTTGGATACGCAGTATTTT	CATSDPIAGDHRGLDTQYF
NA	NA	TRBJ1-2	TRBV7-2	TGTGCCAGCAGCTTAGACAGGAACTTCTATGGCTACATCTTC	CASSLDRNFYGYIF
TRBD2	NA	TRBJ2-1	TRBV5-1	TGCGCCAGCAGCTTGGCCCCACTAGCGGGTTACAATGAGCAGTTCTTC	CASSLAPLAGYNEQFF
NA	NA	TRBJ2-2	TRBV7-2	TGTGCCAGCAGCTTAGCTCCAGGGGATGTGGGCGGGGAGCTGTTTTTT	CASSLAPGDVGGELFF
TRBD1	NA	TRBJ1-2	TRBV5-6	TGTGCCAGCAGCTTGGGCCAGGGGGCTTATGGCTACACCTTC	CASSLGQGAYGYTF
NA	few	TRBJ1-5	TRBV2	TGTGCCAGCAGGAGTGATAGCAATCAGCCCCAGCATTTT	CASRSDSNQPQHF
TRBD1	NA	TRBJ2-3	TRBV6-5	TGTGCCAGCAGATTGACAGGGGTGGCAGATACGCAGTATTTT	CASRLTGVADTQYF
NA	NA	TRBJ1-4	TRBV4-2	TGTGCCAGCAGCCCCAATCGAGGGGGTGCTAATGAAAAACTGTTTTTT	CASSPNRGGANEKLFF
TRBD1	NA	TRBJ1-6	TRBV7-2	TGTGCCAGCAGCGGACAGGGCCCGGGAGGTAATTCACCCCTCCACTTT	CASSGQGPGGNSPLHF